This TCR beta chain was sequenced during a study of persistence of HIV-infected CD4 T cells. The libraries were made with immunoSEQ version 4 in survey mode. Clones were sequenced by immunoSEQ multiplex PCR, and TCRdb holds only the in-frame ones, with some missing. The sample lists about 40,000 clones; 78% were seen once. CDR1 is SGHVS, CDR2 FNYEAQ, per germline. The CDR3 spans 16 residues. Trimming took off 1 base at V and 0 bases at J, with 7 bases between the two ends. The stimulus was an HIV-1 Gag 15-mer peptide pool, 0.95 to 1 ug/peptide/mL. CD40L/CD69 double-negative CD45RO-high memory CD4+ T cells were collected. For at least 4 years, plasma HIV-1 RNA was undetectable (<50 copies/mL). As concerns this clone: What it binds is unknown.

The sequencing used CD4+ T cells sorted from PBMCs after roughly 18-hour stimulation, collected from a patient who received antiretroviral therapy. The receptor was isolated from an adult man with HIV who was CMV-seropositive. J is TRBJ2-6 and V is TRBV7-6; D remains ambiguous. The CDR3 DNA follows: TGTGCCAGCAGCTTAGGGCAGAGCTCTGGGGCCAACGTCCTGACTTTC. Residues: CASSLGQSSGANVLTF.